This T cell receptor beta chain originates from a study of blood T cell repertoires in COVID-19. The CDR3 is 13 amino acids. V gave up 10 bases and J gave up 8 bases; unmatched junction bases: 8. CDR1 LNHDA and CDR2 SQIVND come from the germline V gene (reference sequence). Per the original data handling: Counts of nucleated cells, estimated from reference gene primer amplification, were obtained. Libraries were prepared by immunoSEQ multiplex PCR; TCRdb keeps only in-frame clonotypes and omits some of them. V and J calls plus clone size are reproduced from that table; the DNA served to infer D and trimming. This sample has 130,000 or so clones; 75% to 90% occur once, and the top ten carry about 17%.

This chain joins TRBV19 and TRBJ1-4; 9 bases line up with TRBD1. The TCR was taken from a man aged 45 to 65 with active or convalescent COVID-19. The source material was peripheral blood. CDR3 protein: CATSDRGREKLFF. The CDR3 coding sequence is TGTGCCACCTCGGACAGGGGTCGCGAAAAACTGTTTTTT.